The next 5 T cell receptor beta chains were all read from a single sample in a study of T cells in localized non-small cell lung cancer. TCRdb's table, derived via immunoSEQ multiplex PCR, lists solely in-frame clones and lacks some. Among 35,000 to 40,000 clones listed, 75% to 90% were seen once. The sequences come from peripheral blood, collected before any cancer treatment. These receptors were taken from a woman aged 35 to 75 with stage I lung adenocarcinoma.

This chain links TRBV27 with TRBJ1-6, with 8 positions matching TRBD1. This CDR3 region has 14 residues. Germline CDR1 reads MNHEY; CDR2 reads SMNVEV (reference sequence). V was pared by 7 bases and J by 8 bases, with 7 bases of the junction left unmatched. CDR3 DNA sequence: TGTGCCAGCAAACCAGGGGGCATTGATTCACCCCTCCACTTT. Encoded protein: CASKPGGIDSPLHF.

The V gene is TRBV6-6, the J gene TRBJ2-7; TRBD2 is a possible D gene (5 bases). CDR1 is MNHNY and CDR2 is SVGAGI in the germline V gene (reference sequence). Trimming shortened V by 5 bases and J by 6 bases, and 11 bases separated the two germline ends. This CDR3 spans 12 amino acids. CDR3 in amino acids: CASSGTRVEQYF. In DNA, the CDR3 is TGTGCCAGCAGTGGTACTAGGGTCGAGCAGTACTTC.

The J gene is TRBJ2-2, the V gene TRBV19; D uncertain. The CDR3 sequence is 14 residues long. V dropped 5 bases and J dropped 5 bases, with 12 bases sitting between them. Germline V gene lookup returns CDR1 LNHDA and CDR2 SQIVND (reference sequence). CDR3 protein: CASSLHLQTGELFF. CDR3 in DNA: TGTGCCAGTAGTCTCCACCTCCAGACCGGGGAGCTGTTTTTT.

This clone was seen once. The genes are TRBV13 and TRBJ2-3; the match to TRBD2 covers 9 bases. The CDR3 is made up of 18 amino acids. Germline V gene lookup returns CDR1 PRHDT and CDR2 FYEKMQ (reference sequence). J gave up 3 bases and V 2 bases, and 12 bases lay outside the gene matches. CDR3 protein: CASSLRASGRHGTDTQYF. The CDR3, as DNA: TGTGCCAGCAGCTTACGGGCGAGCGGGAGGCATGGAACAGATACGCAGTATTTT.

In the case of this clone: One end of the junction fails to match germline, which may point to a read error. The rearrangement links TRBV9 to TRBJ1-2; 8 bases match TRBD1. Germline CDR1 SGDLS, CDR2 YYNGEE. CDR3 length equals 15 residues. This CDR3 reads CASSPQTGANYDYTF. CDR3 nucleotides: TGTGCCAGCAGCCCTCAGACAGGGGCTAACTATGACTACACCTTC.